The rows below give T cell receptor beta chains drawn from one sample of a study of cytomegalovirus exposure and HLA in healthy donors. Profiled with immunoSEQ multiplex PCR; TCRdb holds only in-frame clones, not every one. The data contain around 90,000 clones, 86% of them seen just once; the ten biggest clones take up about a tenth. Sequenced sample: PBMCs. These receptor sequences come from a man aged 25 to 40 in good health and CMV-seropositive. Each CDR3 is given with its conserved first and last residue. The order of the fields is clone size, D gene, V gene, J gene, CDR3 protein. A D gene is named only where the DNA matches it firmly. The size entry is marked missing in some rows and otherwise reads once, few, many or a size class.

NA	TRBD1	TRBV10-3	TRBJ2-2	CATLTGGTGELFF
NA	NA	TRBV27	TRBJ1-1	CASSPWAGPNTEAFF
once	NA	TRBV28	TRBJ1-2	CASSFLQGSGYTF
few	NA	TRBV30	TRBJ2-1	CAWSKYRVGEQFF
few	NA	TRBV4-2	TRBJ2-1	CASSQENSYNEQFF
NA	NA	TRBV5-1	TRBJ1-6	CASSSTGVNSPLHF
NA	NA	TRBV20-1	TRBJ1-1	CSARGSLEAFF
NA	TRBD2	TRBV7-9	TRBJ2-5	CASSLVAGGAQETQYF
NA	TRBD2	TRBV5-1	TRBJ2-1	CASSLGLAVYNEQFF
NA	TRBD2	TRBV27	TRBJ2-3	CASSWGGSQYF
NA	NA	TRBV4-1	TRBJ2-3	CASSQPGTDTQYF
NA	NA	TRBV18	TRBJ1-5	CASSPNESNQPQHF
NA	TRBD1	TRBV15	TRBJ2-5	CATSRGSGQGRQETQYF
NA	TRBD1	TRBV5-1	TRBJ1-1	CASSLLGQGMNTEAFF
NA	TRBD1	TRBV9	TRBJ1-1	CASSYGQGGGEAFF
NA	NA	TRBV4-1	TRBJ2-6	CASRWDTLTSGANVLTF
NA	NA	TRBV7-2	TRBJ1-3	CASSLTEGNTIYF
NA	NA	TRBV11-2	TRBJ2-5	CASSPSGLGETQYF
NA	TRBD1	TRBV30	TRBJ1-5	CAWSYQGAQPQHF
once	TRBD2	TRBV4-1	TRBJ2-1	CASSQGLAVGGSYNEQFF
NA	NA	TRBV29-1	TRBJ1-3	CSASTGSGNTIYF
NA	NA	TRBV4-1	TRBJ2-6	CASSQVVRDSGANVLTF
once	NA	TRBV4-2	TRBJ2-5	CASSQWLEVKETQYF
NA	TRBD2	TRBV5-4	TRBJ2-7	CASSWGGSGTPYEQYF
NA	TRBD1	TRBV19	TRBJ1-5	CASSMTGGTGNQPQHF
NA	TRBD1	TRBV19	TRBJ1-5	CASSTRYPGQGASVQPQHF
NA	TRBD2	TRBV2	TRBJ2-7	CASSEVAGGPWYF
NA	NA	TRBV7-2	TRBJ2-5	CASSPRVIGTQYF
few	TRBD2	TRBV7-9	TRBJ2-1	CASSLAGTSGRNEQFF
NA	NA	TRBV9	TRBJ2-7	CASSVGDSAYEQYF
NA	NA	TRBV5-1	TRBJ2-5	CASSATGSSVQETQYF
NA	TRBD2	TRBV6-1	TRBJ2-1	CASSEGTSPPYNEQFF
NA	NA	TRBV5-1	TRBJ2-2	CASRWEANTGELFF
once	TRBD2	TRBV7-2	TRBJ2-2	CASSLTPTSGSVGELFF
once	NA	TRBV29-1	NA	CSVEDLGSSYEQYF
NA	TRBD2	TRBV5-1	TRBJ2-7	CASSLMGLAYEQYF
few	TRBD2	TRBV13	TRBJ2-3	CASSLFAPTSGLTDTQYF
NA	NA	TRBV28	TRBJ1-1	CASSSQGPEAFF